This T cell receptor beta chain came from a study of blood T cell repertoires in COVID-19. On the study more broadly: Some COVID-19 samples were acute and others convalescent; all came from the United States, Italy and Spain. T cells, B-cell-depleted T cells, or PBMCs provided the cDNA or gDNA that served as material.

Under the authors' procedure: Reference gene primer amplification in the assay estimated nucleated cell counts. Only in-frame clones appear in the TCRdb table, and some are missing; sequencing was by immunoSEQ multiplex PCR. V and J calls plus clone size are reproduced from that table; the DNA served to infer D and trimming. The table includes over 150,000 clones, about 79% detected once. The V gene's germline CDR1 is KGHSH and CDR2 LQKENI. The V gene end was trimmed by 3 bases and the J gene end by 0 bases; junction bases not matched to a gene: 2. The CDR3 covers 15 residues. This chain connects TRBV18 to TRBJ1-5, with 7 bases that match TRBD1. This TCR derives from a woman aged 55-70 years with acute or convalescent COVID-19. What was sequenced was peripheral blood. CDR3 residues: CASSPTGNSNQPQHF. The CDR3 DNA is TGTGCCAGCTCACCGACAGGGAATAGCAATCAGCCCCAGCATTTT.